A single sample is the source of the 17 T cell receptor beta chains below, sequenced in a study of T cells in narcolepsy. Assay: immunoSEQ multiplex PCR; the TCRdb copy retains only in-frame clones and omits some. This table has under 30,000 clones, 75% to 90% appearing once. The sequenced sample consisted of CD45RA- memory CD4+ T cells from PBMCs. The receptor set was obtained from a human donor with narcolepsy.

Worth noting for this clone: Other DNA sequences from this sample encode an identical CDR3 as well. The rearrangement links TRBV7-2 to TRBJ1-4; D is uncertain. CDR1 is SGHTA, CDR2 FQGNSA, per germline. CDR3 length equals 14 residues. V was clipped by 1 base and J by 5 bases, with 8 bases between them. The CDR3 DNA is TGTGCCAGCAGCTTAGGTGGGCCGAATGAAAAACTGTTTTTT. It encodes CASSLGGPNEKLFF.

The sample holds one count of this clone. The chain joins TRBV28 to TRBJ1-1; D possibly corresponds to TRBD1 (6 bases). The V gene's germline CDR1 is MDHEN and CDR2 SYDVKM. V was clipped by 8 bases and J by 3 bases, with 13 bases between them. This CDR3 contains 13 residues. In DNA form, the CDR3 reads TGTGCCAGCGGAACGACAGGTTACACTGAAGCTTTCTTT. It translates to CASGTTGYTEAFF.

This clone was seen only once. The rearrangement uses TRBV6-5 and TRBJ2-1; TRBD2 agrees at 7 bases. The V gene's germline CDR1 is MNHEY and CDR2 SVGAGI. V was pared by 4 bases and J by 9 bases, with 6 bases of the junction left unmatched. The CDR3 has 13 residues. For the CDR3, the DNA is TGTGCCAGCAGTTTCACTAGCGTTGGTGAGCAGTTCTTC. It codes for CASSFTSVGEQFF.

The chain employs TRBV2 and TRBJ2-2; D is perhaps TRBD1 (6 bases). This CDR3 spans 15 amino acids. The V and J ends lost 5 bases and 3 bases respectively, with 13 bases between them. Germline lookup yields CDR1 SNHLY and CDR2 FYNNEI. The chain's CDR3 is CASSLSGEDTGELFF. Written as DNA, the CDR3 is TGTGCCAGCAGTTTGTCAGGGGAAGACACCGGGGAGCTGTTTTTT.

The CDR3 sequence is CASSLGQGLEAFF. CDR3 nucleotide sequence: TGCGCCAGCAGCTTGGGTCAGGGTTTGGAAGCTTTCTTT. V usage is TRBV5-1 and J usage is TRBJ1-1; TRBD1 is a possible D gene (5 bases). In germline, CDR1 is SGHRS, CDR2 YFSETQ. Trimming shortened V by 0 bases and J by 8 bases, and 11 bases separated the two germline ends. The CDR3 spans 13 residues. Based on the CDR3 plus reference TRBV5-1 and TRBJ1-1, the full variable domain is KAGVTQTPRYLIKTRGQQVTLSCSPISGHRSVSWYQQTPGQGLQFLFEYFSETQRNKGNFPGRFSGRQFSNSRSEMNVSTLELGDSALYLCASSLGQGLEAFFGQGTRLTVV.

A remark on this clone: Other DNA sequences in this sample translate to the same CDR3. V is TRBV11-3 and J is TRBJ2-7, with 8 bases that match TRBD2. V lost 4 bases to trimming and J lost 5 bases; unmatched junction nucleotides: 7. The CDR3 has 14 residues. Germline loops: CDR1 SGHNT, CDR2 YENEEA. CDR3 in amino acids: CASSSGLAGDEQYF. The CDR3 DNA reads as TGTGCCAGCAGCTCGGGGCTAGCGGGCGACGAGCAGTACTTC.

V is TRBV9 and J is TRBJ2-7; 7 positions agree with TRBD1. Germline V gives CDR1 SGDLS, CDR2 YYNGEE. This CDR3 contains 18 residues. V trimming: 4 bases; J trimming: 1 base; junction bases outside the gene matches: 17. Written as DNA, the CDR3 is TGTGCCAGCAGCCCCCGACCGGGTGGACAGGTGCTATCCTACGAGCAGTACTTC. It encodes CASSPRPGGQVLSYEQYF.

This sequence joins TRBV19 and TRBJ1-1, with D hard to call. There are 13 residues in the CDR3. Germline V gene lookup returns CDR1 LNHDA and CDR2 SQIVND (reference sequence). V was shortened by 3 bases and J by 5 bases, with 10 bases between the two germline ends. CDR3 in amino acids: CASSIRGGTEAFF. The CDR3 DNA reads TGTGCCAGTAGTATTCGTGGCGGGACTGAAGCTTTCTTT.

The rearrangement links TRBV7-2 to TRBJ1-1; D not resolved. V shed 4 bases and J shed 4 bases, with 19 bases lying between them. Germline V gene data show CDR1 as SGHTA and CDR2 as FQGNSA. The CDR3 has 16 amino acids. CDR3 DNA sequence: TGTGCCAGCAGCTCAAACCCGGGAGTCGGTGGCACTGAAGCTTTCTTT. Protein sequence: CASSSNPGVGGTEAFF.

V and J are TRBV7-3 and TRBJ2-7; 11 positions match TRBD2. Germline V gene lookup returns CDR1 SGHTA and CDR2 FQGTGA. The CDR3 is 17 residues long. Trimming took 5 bases from V and 6 from J; bases not matched to a gene: 15. CDR3 sequence: CASSAPPILAGEGEQYF. The CDR3 coding sequence is TGTGCCAGCAGCGCGCCGCCGATACTAGCGGGAGAAGGCGAGCAGTACTTC. The full variable domain, in which reference TRBV7-3 and TRBJ2-7 provide the parts outside the CDR3, is GAGVSQTPSNKVTEKGKYVELRCDPISGHTALYWYRQSLGQGPEFLIYFQGTGAADDSGLPNDRFFAVRPEGSVSTLKIQRTERGDSAVYLCASSAPPILAGEGEQYFGPGTRLTVT.

The V gene is TRBV6-5, the J gene TRBJ2-7; 9 bases align to TRBD1. Germline assignment: CDR1 MNHEY and CDR2 SVGAGI. The CDR3 has 14 amino acids. V shed 6 bases and J 0 bases; nucleotides not matched to a gene: 3. CDR3 nucleotides: TGTGCCAGCAGCGGGACAGGGAGCTCCTACGAGCAGTACTTC. This encodes CASSGTGSSYEQYF.

The chain is built from TRBV5-1 and TRBJ2-2; 8 nucleotides match TRBD1. V shed 3 bases and J 8 bases; nucleotides not matched to a gene: 9. CDR1 and CDR2 (germline): SGHRS, YFSETQ. CDR3 length: 15 residues. In DNA, the CDR3 is TGCGCCAGCAGCTCGAGACAGGGGACTGGGGGGGAGCTGTTTTTT. This sequence encodes CASSSRQGTGGELFF.

The rearrangement joins TRBV9 to TRBJ2-1; no reliable D call. Germline-derived CDR1 and CDR2 are SGDLS and YYNGEE. The CDR3 sequence is 15 residues long. The V and J ends lost 2 bases and 7 bases respectively, with 16 bases between them. CDR3 protein: CASSVERTLGNEQFF. The CDR3 region has the DNA TGTGCCAGCAGCGTGGAGCGCACCCTCGGGAATGAGCAGTTCTTC.

This clone was observed a single time. V usage is TRBV6-5 and J usage is TRBJ1-3, with unresolved D. The CDR3 runs to 15 residues. Per germline, CDR1 MNHEY and CDR2 SVGAGI. Trimming left V 5 bases short and J 5 bases short, with 16 bases between. The CDR3 protein is CASSPSGLKRNTIYF. CDR3 coding DNA: TGTGCCAGCAGTCCCTCAGGATTAAAACGAAACACCATATATTTT.

The chain has TRBV11-2 and TRBJ1-1, with 8 nucleotides matching TRBD1. The V segment lost 5 bases and the J segment 12 bases; nucleotides outside the gene matches: 8. Germline lookup yields CDR1 SGHAT and CDR2 FQNNGV. The CDR3 has 12 residues. The CDR3 sequence: CASSLLRQGSFF. In DNA form, the CDR3 reads TGTGCCAGCAGCCTCCTCCGACAGGGGTCTTTCTTT.

The CDR3 nucleotides are TGTGCCAGCAGATCTACGGGGACTGAAGCTTTCTTT. It translates to CASRSTGTEAFF. This chain connects TRBV18 to TRBJ1-1; the D is unclear. The CDR3 contains 12 residues. Trimming took 8 bases from V and 5 from J, leaving 12 bases between them. Germline V gene data show CDR1 as KGHSH and CDR2 as LQKENI.

This chain joins TRBV19 and TRBJ1-5, with 8 bases lining up with TRBD1. Germline assignment: CDR1 LNHDA and CDR2 SQIVND (reference sequence). With 11 bases clipped from V and 2 bases from J, the junction kept 5 bases outside the gene matches. The CDR3 loop spans 13 amino acids. Written as DNA, the CDR3 is TGTGCCGGAGGGGGACAGGGCAATCAGCCCCAGCATTTT. Translation gives CAGGGQGNQPQHF. Filled out from reference TRBV19 and TRBJ1-5, the complete variable domain reads DGGITQSPKYLFRKEGQNVTLSCEQNLNHDAMYWYRQDPGQGLRLIYYSQIVNDFQKGDIAEGYSVSREKKESFPLTVTSAQKNPTAFYLCAGGGQGNQPQHFGDGTRLSIL.